The 29 T cell receptor beta chains given below trace back to one sample, sequenced in a study of T cell responses to AZD1222 COVID-19 vaccine. Using immunoSEQ multiplex PCR, the repertoire was profiled, and TCRdb retains in-frame clones only, with some absent. The sample records roughly 150,000 clones, almost 90% being singletons. The source material was peripheral blood, sampled on day 0 of AZD1222 vaccination. The receptors come from an adult in good health.

At least ten counts were recorded for this clone. The rearrangement links TRBV6-1 to TRBJ2-7; D gene uncertain. CDR1 is MNHNS, CDR2 SASEGT, per germline. This CDR3 is built from 11 residues. Trimming took 2 bases from V and 5 from J, leaving 4 bases between them. This chain's CDR3 is CASSEMDEQYF. The DNA of the CDR3 is TGTGCCAGCAGTGAAATGGACGAGCAGTACTTC.

Only a few counts were recorded for this clone. The chain is built from TRBV30 and TRBJ1-1; D is uncertain. V lost 4 bases, J lost 1 base, and 10 bases lay in between. Germline V CDR1 and CDR2: GTSNPN, SVGIG (reference sequence). This CDR3 has 13 amino acids. The CDR3 DNA reads as TGTGCCTGGACGGCTGGACCGAACACTGAAGCTTTCTTT. It encodes CAWTAGPNTEAFF. Full variable domain (remainder filled in from reference TRBV30 and TRBJ1-1): SQTIHQWPATLVQPVGSPLSLECTVEGTSNPNLYWYRQAAGRGLQLLFYSVGIGQISSEVPQNLSASRPQDRQFILSSKKLLLSDSGFYLCAWTAGPNTEAFFGQGTRLTVV.

The chain employs TRBV5-1 and TRBJ1-2, with 7 bases identical to TRBD1. The ends lost 4 bases at V and 5 bases at J; junction bases unmatched: 5. This CDR3 comprises 13 residues. The germline gives CDR1 SGHRS, CDR2 YFSETQ. Here the CDR3 DNA reads TGCGCCAGCAGCATCGGGACAGCGTATGGCTACACCTTC. This encodes CASSIGTAYGYTF.

This clone was observed once. V is TRBV9 and J is TRBJ2-1; weak D call: TRBD2 (5 bases). V lost 2 bases to trimming and J lost 7 bases, with 16 bases between them. Germline loops: CDR1 SGDLS, CDR2 YYNGEE. There are 15 residues in the CDR3. CDR3 residues: CASSVGLAGRNEQFF. The CDR3 DNA is TGTGCCAGCAGCGTCGGGCTAGCAGGTAGAAATGAGCAGTTCTTC.

The rearrangement links TRBV5-6 to TRBJ2-1, with D unclear. The germline V and J ends were trimmed by 4 bases and 3 bases, with 5 bases remaining between them. Germline V lookup: CDR1 SGHDT, CDR2 YYEEEE. CDR3 length equals 12 residues. In nucleotides, the CDR3 is TGTGCCAGCAGCATCGACTACAATGAGCAGTTCTTC. Translation: CASSIDYNEQFF.

This rearrangement joins TRBV6-5 to TRBJ1-1; D remains ambiguous. Per germline, CDR1 MNHEY and CDR2 SVGAGI. The CDR3 has 15 amino acids. V dropped 0 bases and J dropped 0 bases, with 8 bases sitting between them. CDR3 sequence (DNA): TGTGCCAGCAGTTACTCACCGGAGATGAACACTGAAGCTTTCTTT. Residues: CASSYSPEMNTEAFF.

This chain joins TRBV9 and TRBJ2-2; tentatively, D is TRBD1 or TRBD2 (7 bases each). Germline lookup yields CDR1 SGDLS and CDR2 YYNGEE. The CDR3 has 16 residues. Trimming left V 0 bases short and J 4 bases short, with 13 bases between. The CDR3 loop is CASSVASRGGTGELFF. The DNA of the CDR3 is TGTGCCAGCAGCGTAGCGTCCAGGGGGGGCACCGGGGAGCTGTTTTTT.

The chain has TRBV28 and TRBJ2-3; perhaps TRBD2 as D (6 bases). This CDR3 region has 15 residues. Looked up from germline, CDR1 is MDHEN and CDR2 is SYDVKM. The V gene lost 3 bases and the J gene lost 1 base, with 11 bases spanning the gap. CDR3 sequence reads: CASSLGGAGTDTQYF. CDR3 nucleotide sequence: TGTGCCAGCAGTTTGGGGGGAGCCGGCACAGATACGCAGTATTTT.

The rearrangement links TRBV6-5 to TRBJ1-5, with no clear D. Trimming shortened V by 2 bases and J by 6 bases, and 8 bases separated the two germline ends. This CDR3 comprises 13 residues. Germline CDR1 is MNHEY and CDR2 is SVGAGI. The CDR3 DNA is TGTGCCAGCAGTTACAAGGGTGCTCAGCCCCAGCATTTT. Translating it yields CASSYKGAQPQHF.

There are a few counts of this clone. This chain joins TRBV2 and TRBJ1-3, with D possibly TRBD1 on 6 matching bases. This CDR3 comprises 15 residues. From germline, CDR1 is SNHLY and CDR2 FYNNEI. The V end was cut by 9 bases, the J end by 2 bases, with 17 bases between. CDR3 amino acids: CASSWREGAGNTIYF. CDR3 bases: TGTGCCAGTTCCTGGAGGGAGGGGGCTGGAAACACCATATATTTT.

The chain couples TRBV6-2 or TRBV6-3 to TRBJ2-1; D may be TRBD2 (6 bases). The germline CDR1 and CDR2 sequences are MNHEY and SVGEGT. Trimming removed 1 base from V and 1 base from J, with 11 bases in between. The CDR3 sequence is 16 residues long. The CDR3 protein is CASSYWGGESYNEQFF. The CDR3 DNA reads as TGTGCCAGCAGTTACTGGGGCGGGGAGTCCTACAATGAGCAGTTCTTC.

This clone was counted between two and nine times. V gene TRBV27 combines with J gene TRBJ2-7, with unresolved D. The germline gives CDR1 MNHEY, CDR2 SMNVEV (reference sequence). The V and J ends lost 3 bases and 0 bases respectively, with 6 bases between them. The CDR3 runs to 13 residues. DNA for the CDR3: TGTGCCAGCAGTTTTGGGTTCTCCTACGAGCAGTACTTC. This gives the protein CASSFGFSYEQYF.

The chain combines TRBV18 with TRBJ1-6; D is ambiguous. The CDR3 runs to 15 residues. CDR1 and CDR2 from the germline V gene are KGHSH and LQKENI. V shed 2 bases and J shed 3 bases, with 8 bases lying between them. Here the CDR3 reads CASSPGRHYNSPLHF. The CDR3 DNA sequence: TGTGCCAGCTCACCAGGTAGACACTATAATTCACCCCTCCACTTT.

DNA of the CDR3: TGTGCCAGCAGCTTCTCGACAGGGGGTAACGAGCAGTACTTC. Translated, it gives CASSFSTGGNEQYF. This chain uses TRBV5-4 with TRBJ2-7; 9 bases line up with TRBD1. Per germline, CDR1 SGHNT and CDR2 YYREEE (reference sequence). The CDR3 is made up of 14 amino acids. With V trimmed by 2 bases and J by 5 bases, 5 bases remained unmatched.

The V and J genes are TRBV4-2 and TRBJ1-6; D gene ambiguous. V was trimmed by 1 base and J by 7 bases, leaving 11 bases between them. The germline V gene has CDR1 LGHNA and CDR2 YNFKEQ. The CDR3 length is 15 residues. CDR3 residues: CASSQVRDGNSPLHF. CDR3 sequence (DNA): TGTGCCAGCAGCCAAGTACGAGACGGGAATTCACCCCTCCACTTT.

A single count supports this clone. The chain links TRBV2 to TRBJ2-4; D not certain. The CDR3 consists of 13 residues. The germline V gene has CDR1 SNHLY and CDR2 FYNNEI. V was cut by 3 bases and J by 0 bases, with 3 bases left in between. The CDR3 sequence is CASSETAKNIQYF. Written as DNA, the CDR3 is TGTGCCAGCAGTGAGACAGCCAAAAACATTCAGTACTTC.

The rearrangement uses TRBV2 and TRBJ1-2, with D uncertain. The germline V gene has CDR1 SNHLY and CDR2 FYNNEI. Deletions cut 5 bases from V and 8 bases from J, with 12 bases between. CDR3 length equals 12 residues. This CDR3 reads CASSPGEAGYTF. CDR3 nucleotides: TGTGCCAGCAGTCCCGGGGAGGCGGGCTACACCTTC.

This chain links TRBV7-2 with TRBJ1-5, with D uncertain. Germline CDR1 and CDR2: SGHTA and FQGNSA. Trimming cost V 4 bases and J 2 bases, with 12 bases left between them. CDR3 length: 15 residues. As DNA, the CDR3 is TGTGCCAGCAGCTCCACGGTTTTCGGCAATCAGCCCCAGCATTTT. Amino acids: CASSSTVFGNQPQHF.

The chain recombines TRBV27 with TRBJ2-1, with D tentatively TRBD1 (6 bases). CDR1 and CDR2 (germline): MNHEY, SMNVEV (reference sequence). This CDR3 has 15 amino acids. Deletions cut 7 bases from V and 0 bases from J, with 13 bases between. The CDR3 reads CASKGVTASYNEQFF. The CDR3, as DNA: TGTGCCAGCAAGGGGGTTACAGCCTCCTACAATGAGCAGTTCTTC.

The chain couples TRBV27 to TRBJ2-1, with no clear D. CDR1 and CDR2 (germline): MNHEY, SMNVEV (reference sequence). The length of the CDR3 is 13 residues. V was shortened by 1 base and J by 6 bases, with 7 bases between the two germline ends. The CDR3 reads CASSLLGPNEQFF. The CDR3 region has the DNA TGTGCCAGCAGTTTATTAGGTCCCAATGAGCAGTTCTTC.

This clone was counted once. This chain uses TRBV14 with TRBJ1-1; D unresolved. This CDR3 is 14 amino acids long. Trimming took 3 bases from V and 4 from J, leaving 12 bases between them. Germline values: CDR1 SGHDN, CDR2 FVKESK. CDR3 loop: CASSHPDGTTEAFF. The CDR3 bases are TGTGCCAGCAGCCATCCGGACGGTACCACTGAAGCTTTCTTT. Using reference TRBV14 and TRBJ1-1 for the parts outside the CDR3, the full variable domain is EAGVTQFPSHSVIEKGQTVTLRCDPISGHDNLYWYRRVMGKEIKFLLHFVKESKQDESGMPNNRFLAERTGGTYSTLKVQPAELEDSGVYFCASSHPDGTTEAFFGQGTRLTVV.

The chain links TRBV3-1 (or the pseudogene TRBV3-2) to TRBJ1-4; the D gene is possibly TRBD1 (5 bases). The ends were cut back, 4 bases at V and 7 bases at J, with 10 bases in the middle. Germline V gene data show CDR1 as LGHDT and CDR2 as YNNKEL (reference sequence). This CDR3 spans 13 amino acids. This CDR3 reads CASSRGTSEKLFF. CDR3 in DNA: TGTGCCAGCAGCCGCGGGACTTCTGAAAAACTGTTTTTT.

The chain combines TRBV14 with TRBJ2-5; a weak D match, TRBD1 (6 bases). Trimming shortened V by 0 bases and J by 1 base, and 12 bases separated the two germline ends. This CDR3 has 16 amino acids. From germline, CDR1 is SGHDN and CDR2 FVKESK. The CDR3 nucleotides are TGTGCCAGCAGCCAAGATCAGGGGATCCCCCAAGAGACCCAGTACTTC. It codes for CASSQDQGIPQETQYF.

This chain uses TRBV21-1 with TRBJ1-2. TRBV21-1 is a recognized pseudogene. This CDR3 contains 16 residues. The CDR3 loop is CASSKKMAGVNYGYTF. The CDR3 DNA follows: TGTGCCAGCAGCAAAAAAATGGCCGGAGTTAACTATGGCTACACCTTC.

The rearrangement uses TRBV27 and TRBJ2-3; D gene unclear. The germline V and J ends were trimmed by 6 bases and 2 bases, with 15 bases remaining between them. Germline values: CDR1 MNHEY, CDR2 SMNVEV (reference sequence). The CDR3 runs 15 residues. In nucleotides, the CDR3 is TGTGCCAGCAGGCAGACTGTCTCACTCACAGATACGCAGTATTTT. Translating it yields CASRQTVSLTDTQYF.

The V gene is TRBV5-4, the J gene TRBJ2-7; 9 nucleotides align to TRBD2. From germline, CDR1 is SGHNT and CDR2 YYREEE (reference sequence). Trimming cost V 4 bases and J 5 bases; bases outside gene matches: 10. This CDR3 spans 15 amino acids. The CDR3 here is CASSLRAGGQNEQYF. The CDR3 DNA sequence: TGTGCCAGCAGCCTACGAGCGGGGGGCCAGAACGAGCAGTACTTC.

Here the CDR3 DNA reads TGTGCCAGCAGTTTAGAGGGGGCACGTGCTGGCTACACCTTC. Amino acids: CASSLEGARAGYTF. V is TRBV28 and J is TRBJ1-2, with 7 positions matching TRBD1. J gave up 7 bases and V 2 bases, and 7 bases lay outside the gene matches. Germline V lookup: CDR1 MDHEN, CDR2 SYDVKM. CDR3 length: 14 residues.

The chain uses TRBV3-1 (or the pseudogene TRBV3-2) and TRBJ2-3; 9 bases agree with TRBD2. Germline CDR1 reads LGHDT; CDR2 reads YNNKEL (reference sequence). V lost 1 base to trimming and J lost 6 bases; unmatched junction nucleotides: 5. CDR3 length: 15 residues. The DNA for the CDR3 is TGTGCCAGCAGCCAAGTGGGGACTAGCTCTGATACGCAGTATTTT. Translated: CASSQVGTSSDTQYF.

The V and J genes are TRBV5-1 and TRBJ1-1; 8 positions match TRBD1. In germline, CDR1 is SGHRS, CDR2 YFSETQ. This CDR3 has 15 amino acids. The V segment lost 3 bases and the J segment 5 bases; nucleotides outside the gene matches: 9. The CDR3 DNA follows: TGCGCCAGCAGCTCCAGGGGGCATCAAGCGACTGAAGCTTTCTTT. Translating it yields CASSSRGHQATEAFF.